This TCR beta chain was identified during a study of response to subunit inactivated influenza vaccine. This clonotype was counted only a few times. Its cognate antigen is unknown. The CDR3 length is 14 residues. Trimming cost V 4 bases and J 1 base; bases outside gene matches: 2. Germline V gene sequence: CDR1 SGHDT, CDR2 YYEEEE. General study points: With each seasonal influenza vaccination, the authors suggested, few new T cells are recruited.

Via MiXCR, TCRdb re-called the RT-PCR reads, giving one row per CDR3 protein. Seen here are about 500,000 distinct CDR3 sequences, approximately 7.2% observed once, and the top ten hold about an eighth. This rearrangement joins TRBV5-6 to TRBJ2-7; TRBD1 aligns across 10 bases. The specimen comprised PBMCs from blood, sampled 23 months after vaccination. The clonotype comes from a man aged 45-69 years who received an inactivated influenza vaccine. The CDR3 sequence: CASSEDRGSYEQYF. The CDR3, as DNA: TGTGCCAGCAGCGAGGACAGGGGGTCCTACGAGCAGTACTTC.